This TCR beta chain was captured by sequencing in a study of T-cell reconstitution after alpha-beta-depleted transplantation in children (dated by TCRdb to the mid-2010s). At the level of the whole study: T-cell immune reconstitution after TCRalphabeta/CD19-depleted allogeneic hematopoietic cell transplantation in children was quantitatively tracked in the study by means of TCR repertoire profiling.

The method behind the library was PCR. The listed sequencing device is Illumina HiSeq 2500. TCR library preparation used molecular barcoding, with unique molecular identifiers applied to normalize quantification of the TCRbeta repertoire. TCRdb passed the public sequencing reads through fastp at Q25 and MiXCR, retaining productive beta sequences. Merged by CDR3 protein, the rows form single entries marked with the most common genes and DNA. The sample records 400,000 to 550,000 distinct CDR3 sequences, approximately 10% of which are singletons. Together, the top ten hold around 2% of the sample. This clonotype appeared many times. Its binding antigen is unknown. No per-base quality is available; no much larger clone lies one base away. The paper as a whole reports these results and caveats: The apparently early alphabetaT-cell count recovery about two months after transplant was reportedly dependent on only several hundred rapidly expanded clones derived from non-depleted graft cells. The frequencies of hyperexpanded clones fell over the following months, and after one year, T-cell counts and TCRbeta diversity were mostly attributed to newly produced T cells. In some patients, the high TCRbeta diversity seen at day 60 was put down to recipient T cells and intrathymic progenitors that had survived conditioning.

In the paper's terms, the treatment or condition label means: allogeneic hematopoietic cell transplantation with graft depleted of TCRalphabeta T cells and CD19 B cells. The transplant recipients were children given TCRalphabeta/CD19-depleted allogeneic hematopoietic cell grafts. The TCR comes from a child aged 2 to 9 with inherited bone marrow failure, due to receive a stem cell transplant. The specimen comprised PBMCs, sampled before TCRalphabeta/CD19-depleted stem cell transplant.

The nucleotides are TGCAGCGTGTTTCGGGGTGACGAGCAGTACTTC. Translated, this is CSVFRGDEQYF. The receptor chain draws on TRBV29-1 and TRBJ2-7; the D gene is possibly TRBD2, with 5 bases matching. Trimming takes 6 bases from V and 5 bases from J, and the germline ends sit 11 bases apart. Reading from cysteine to phenylalanine, the CDR3 counts 11 amino acids. The sequence is cut down to CDR3 DNA, 33 bases in frame from base 1. According to the germline V gene, CDR1 reads SQVTM and CDR2 reads ANQGSEA.